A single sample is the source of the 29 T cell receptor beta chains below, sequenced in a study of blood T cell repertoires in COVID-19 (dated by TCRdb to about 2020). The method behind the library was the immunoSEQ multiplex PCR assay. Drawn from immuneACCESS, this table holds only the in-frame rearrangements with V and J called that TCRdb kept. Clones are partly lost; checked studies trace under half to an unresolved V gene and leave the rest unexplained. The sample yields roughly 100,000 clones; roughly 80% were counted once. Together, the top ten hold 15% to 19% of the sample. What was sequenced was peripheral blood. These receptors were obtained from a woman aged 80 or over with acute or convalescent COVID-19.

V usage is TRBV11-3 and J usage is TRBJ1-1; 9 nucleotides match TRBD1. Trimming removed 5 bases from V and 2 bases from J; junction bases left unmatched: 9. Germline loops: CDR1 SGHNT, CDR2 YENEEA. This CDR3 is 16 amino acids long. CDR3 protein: CASSHQGTGKNTEAFF. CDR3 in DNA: TGTGCCAGCAGCCATCAAGGGACAGGGAAAAACACTGAAGCTTTCTTT.

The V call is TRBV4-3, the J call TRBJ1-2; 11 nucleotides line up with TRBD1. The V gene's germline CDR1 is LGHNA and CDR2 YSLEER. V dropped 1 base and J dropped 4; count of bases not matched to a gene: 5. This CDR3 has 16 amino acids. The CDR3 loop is CASSQAGQGGAYGYTF. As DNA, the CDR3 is TGCGCCAGCAGCCAAGCGGGACAGGGGGGAGCCTATGGCTACACCTTC.

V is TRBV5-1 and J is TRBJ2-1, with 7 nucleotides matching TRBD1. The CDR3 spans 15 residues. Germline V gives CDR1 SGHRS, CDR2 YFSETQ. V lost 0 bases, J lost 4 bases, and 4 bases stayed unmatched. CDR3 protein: CASSLGDRAYNEQFF. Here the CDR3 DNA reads TGCGCCAGCAGCTTGGGTGACAGGGCTTACAATGAGCAGTTCTTC. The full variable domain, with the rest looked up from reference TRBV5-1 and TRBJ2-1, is KAGVTQTPRYLIKTRGQQVTLSCSPISGHRSVSWYQQTPGQGLQFLFEYFSETQRNKGNFPGRFSGRQFSNSRSEMNVSTLELGDSALYLCASSLGDRAYNEQFFGPGTRLTVL.

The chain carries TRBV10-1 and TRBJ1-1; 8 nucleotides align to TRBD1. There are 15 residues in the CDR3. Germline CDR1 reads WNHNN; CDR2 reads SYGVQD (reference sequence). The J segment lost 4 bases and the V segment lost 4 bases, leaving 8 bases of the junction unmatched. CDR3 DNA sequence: TGCGCCAGCAGTGCAGAACCAGGGGGCGGCACTGAAGCTTTCTTT. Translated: CASSAEPGGGTEAFF.

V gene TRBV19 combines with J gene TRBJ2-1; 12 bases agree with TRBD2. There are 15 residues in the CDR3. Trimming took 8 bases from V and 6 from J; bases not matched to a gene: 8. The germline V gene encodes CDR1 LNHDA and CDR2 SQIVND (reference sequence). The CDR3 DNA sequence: TGTGCCAGTGGGCGACTAGCGGGAGCGGTCAATGAGCAGTTCTTC. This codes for CASGRLAGAVNEQFF.

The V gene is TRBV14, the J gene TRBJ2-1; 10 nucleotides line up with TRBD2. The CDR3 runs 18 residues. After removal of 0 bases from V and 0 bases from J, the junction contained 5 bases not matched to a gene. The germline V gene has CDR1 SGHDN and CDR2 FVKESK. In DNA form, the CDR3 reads TGTGCCAGCAGCCAAGAAGTACTAGCGGGGATCTCCTACAATGAGCAGTTCTTC. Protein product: CASSQEVLAGISYNEQFF.

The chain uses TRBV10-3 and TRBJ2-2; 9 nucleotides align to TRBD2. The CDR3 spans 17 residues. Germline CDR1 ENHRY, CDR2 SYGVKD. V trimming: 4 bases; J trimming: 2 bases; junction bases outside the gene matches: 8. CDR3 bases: TGTGCCATCAGTGGTGGCCTAGCGGGACCCAACACCGGGGAGCTGTTTTTT. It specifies CAISGGLAGPNTGELFF.

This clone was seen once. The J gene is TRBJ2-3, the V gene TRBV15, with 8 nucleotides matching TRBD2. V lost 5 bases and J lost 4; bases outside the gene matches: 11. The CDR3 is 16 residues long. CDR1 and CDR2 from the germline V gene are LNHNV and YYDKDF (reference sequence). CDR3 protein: CATSRAGAGGADTQYF. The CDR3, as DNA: TGTGCCACCAGCCGAGCGGGAGCCGGTGGGGCAGATACGCAGTATTTT.

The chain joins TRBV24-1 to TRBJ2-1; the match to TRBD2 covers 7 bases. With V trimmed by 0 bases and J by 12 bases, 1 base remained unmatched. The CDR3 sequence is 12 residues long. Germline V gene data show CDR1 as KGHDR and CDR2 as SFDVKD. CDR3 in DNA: TGTGCCACCAGTGATTTGCCGGGGGGGCAGTTCTTC. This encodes CATSDLPGGQFF.

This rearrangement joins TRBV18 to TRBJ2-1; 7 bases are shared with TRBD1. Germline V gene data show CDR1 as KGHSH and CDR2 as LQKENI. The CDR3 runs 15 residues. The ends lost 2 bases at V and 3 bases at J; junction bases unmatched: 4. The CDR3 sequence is CASSPNTGVYNEQFF. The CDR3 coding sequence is TGTGCCAGCTCACCAAATACAGGGGTCTACAATGAGCAGTTCTTC.

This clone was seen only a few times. The CDR3 loop is CASSLWGRGTDTQYF. DNA for the CDR3: TGCGCCAGCAGCTTGTGGGGGCGCGGCACAGATACGCAGTATTTT. The chain employs TRBV5-1 and TRBJ2-3; D possibly corresponds to TRBD1 (6 bases). Germline-derived CDR1 and CDR2 are SGHRS and YFSETQ. The CDR3 has 15 amino acids. V shed 1 base and J shed 1 base, with 10 bases lying between them. Together with reference TRBV5-1 and TRBJ2-3, the CDR3 gives the full variable domain: KAGVTQTPRYLIKTRGQQVTLSCSPISGHRSVSWYQQTPGQGLQFLFEYFSETQRNKGNFPGRFSGRQFSNSRSEMNVSTLELGDSALYLCASSLWGRGTDTQYFGPGTRLTVL.

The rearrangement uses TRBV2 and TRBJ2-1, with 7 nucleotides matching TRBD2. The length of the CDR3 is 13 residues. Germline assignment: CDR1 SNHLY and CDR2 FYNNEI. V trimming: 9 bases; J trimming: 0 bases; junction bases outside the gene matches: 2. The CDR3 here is CARAGPSYNEQFF. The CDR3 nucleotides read TGTGCCAGAGCGGGACCCTCCTACAATGAGCAGTTCTTC.

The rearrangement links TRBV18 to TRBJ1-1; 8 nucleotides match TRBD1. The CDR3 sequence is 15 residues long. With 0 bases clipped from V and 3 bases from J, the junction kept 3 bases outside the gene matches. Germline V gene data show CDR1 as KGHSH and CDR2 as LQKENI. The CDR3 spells CASSPPSTGDTEAFF. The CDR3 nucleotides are TGTGCCAGCTCACCACCCTCGACAGGGGACACTGAAGCTTTCTTT.

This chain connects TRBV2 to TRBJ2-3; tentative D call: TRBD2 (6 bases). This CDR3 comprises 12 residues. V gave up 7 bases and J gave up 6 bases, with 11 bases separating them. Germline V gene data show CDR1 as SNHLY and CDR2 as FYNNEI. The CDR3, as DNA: TGTGCCAGCACTACCCTAGCGGATACGCAGTATTTT. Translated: CASTTLADTQYF.

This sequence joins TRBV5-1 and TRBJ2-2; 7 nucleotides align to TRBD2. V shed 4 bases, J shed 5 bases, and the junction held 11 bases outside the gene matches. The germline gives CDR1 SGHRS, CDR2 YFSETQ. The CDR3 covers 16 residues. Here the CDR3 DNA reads TGCGCCAGCAGCCCGTTAACTAGCGCGGAAACCGGGGAGCTGTTTTTT. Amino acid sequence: CASSPLTSAETGELFF.

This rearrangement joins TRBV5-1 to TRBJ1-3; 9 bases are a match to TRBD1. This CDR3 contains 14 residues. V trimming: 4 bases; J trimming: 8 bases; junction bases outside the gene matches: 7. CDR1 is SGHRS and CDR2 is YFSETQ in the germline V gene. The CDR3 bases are TGCGCCAGCAGCCCGACAGGGGGAATGGACACCATATATTTT. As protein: CASSPTGGMDTIYF. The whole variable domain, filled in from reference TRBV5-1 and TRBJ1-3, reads KAGVTQTPRYLIKTRGQQVTLSCSPISGHRSVSWYQQTPGQGLQFLFEYFSETQRNKGNFPGRFSGRQFSNSRSEMNVSTLELGDSALYLCASSPTGGMDTIYFGEGSWLTVV.

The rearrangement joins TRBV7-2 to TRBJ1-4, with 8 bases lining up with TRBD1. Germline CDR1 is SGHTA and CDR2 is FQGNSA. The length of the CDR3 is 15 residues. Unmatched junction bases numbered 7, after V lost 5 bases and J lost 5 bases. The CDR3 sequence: CASSPQTGVNEKLFF. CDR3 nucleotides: TGTGCCAGCAGCCCGCAGACAGGGGTGAATGAAAAACTGTTTTTT.

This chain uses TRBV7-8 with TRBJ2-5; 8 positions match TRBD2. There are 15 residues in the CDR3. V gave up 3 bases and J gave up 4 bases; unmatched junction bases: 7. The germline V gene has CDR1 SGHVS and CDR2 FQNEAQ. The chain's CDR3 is CASSFYGREGETQYF. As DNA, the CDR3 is TGTGCCAGCAGCTTTTACGGGAGGGAGGGAGAGACCCAGTACTTC.

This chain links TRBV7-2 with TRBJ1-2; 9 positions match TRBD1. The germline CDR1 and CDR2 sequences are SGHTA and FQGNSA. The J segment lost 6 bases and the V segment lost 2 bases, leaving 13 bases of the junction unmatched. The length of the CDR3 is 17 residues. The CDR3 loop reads CASSLLGVTGGRDGYTF. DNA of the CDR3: TGTGCCAGCAGCTTATTAGGAGTTACAGGGGGCCGGGATGGCTACACCTTC.

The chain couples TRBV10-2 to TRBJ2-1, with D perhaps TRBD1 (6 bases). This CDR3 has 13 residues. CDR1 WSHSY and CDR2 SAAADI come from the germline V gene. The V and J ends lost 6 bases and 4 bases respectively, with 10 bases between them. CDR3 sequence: CASSPDRYNEQFF. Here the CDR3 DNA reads TGCGCCAGCAGCCCGGACAGATACAATGAGCAGTTCTTC.

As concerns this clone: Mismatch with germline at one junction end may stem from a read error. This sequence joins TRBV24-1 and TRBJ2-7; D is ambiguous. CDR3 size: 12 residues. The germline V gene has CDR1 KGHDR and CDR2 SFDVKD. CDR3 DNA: TGTGCCACCAGGAGTCCCTCCGACGAGCAGTACTTC. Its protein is CATRSPSDEQYF.

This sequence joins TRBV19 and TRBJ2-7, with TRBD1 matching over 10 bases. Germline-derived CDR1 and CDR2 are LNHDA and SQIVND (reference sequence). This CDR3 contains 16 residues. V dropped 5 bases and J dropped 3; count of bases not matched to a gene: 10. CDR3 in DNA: TGTGCCAGTAGTCTCTACACCGGGACAGGGGACTACGAGCAGTACTTC. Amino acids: CASSLYTGTGDYEQYF.

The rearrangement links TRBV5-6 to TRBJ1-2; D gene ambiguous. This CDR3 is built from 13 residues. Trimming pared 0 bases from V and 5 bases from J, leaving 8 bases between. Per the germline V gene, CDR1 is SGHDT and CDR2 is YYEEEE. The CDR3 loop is CASSLGQFYGYTF. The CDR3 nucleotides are TGTGCCAGCAGCTTGGGACAATTTTATGGCTACACCTTC.

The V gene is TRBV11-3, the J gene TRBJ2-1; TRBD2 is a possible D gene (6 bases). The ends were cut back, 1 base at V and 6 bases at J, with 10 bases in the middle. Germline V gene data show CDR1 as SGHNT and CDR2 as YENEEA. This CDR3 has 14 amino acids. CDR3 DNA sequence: TGTGCCAGCAGCTTAGTTCTGGGGGGCAATGAGCAGTTCTTC. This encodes CASSLVLGGNEQFF.

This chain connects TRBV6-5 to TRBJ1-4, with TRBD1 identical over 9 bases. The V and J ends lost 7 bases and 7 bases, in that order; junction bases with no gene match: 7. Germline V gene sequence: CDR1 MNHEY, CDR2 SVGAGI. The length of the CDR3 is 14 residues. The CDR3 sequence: CASTSGTGSEKLFF. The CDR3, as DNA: TGTGCCAGCACCTCCGGGACAGGGAGTGAAAAACTGTTTTTT.

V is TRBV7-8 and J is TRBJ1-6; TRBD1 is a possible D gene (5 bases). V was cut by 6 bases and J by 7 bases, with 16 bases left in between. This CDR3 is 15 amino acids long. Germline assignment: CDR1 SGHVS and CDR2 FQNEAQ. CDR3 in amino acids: CASSSRAGKNSPLHF. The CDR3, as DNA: TGTGCCAGCAGTTCTAGGGCAGGGAAGAATTCACCCCTCCACTTT.

The CDR3 reads CASSAYNEQFF. Here the CDR3 DNA reads TGTGCCAGCAGCGCCTACAATGAGCAGTTCTTC. V and J are TRBV2 and TRBJ2-1; D uncertain. The CDR3 has 11 amino acids. From germline, CDR1 is SNHLY and CDR2 FYNNEI. Deletions cut 6 bases from V and 2 bases from J, with 2 bases between.

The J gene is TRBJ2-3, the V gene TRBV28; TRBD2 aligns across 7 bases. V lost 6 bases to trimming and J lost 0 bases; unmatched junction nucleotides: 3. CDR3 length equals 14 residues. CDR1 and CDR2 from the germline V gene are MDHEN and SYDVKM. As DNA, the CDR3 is TGTGCCAGCAGCCCTAGCGGTAGCACAGATACGCAGTATTTT. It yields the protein CASSPSGSTDTQYF.

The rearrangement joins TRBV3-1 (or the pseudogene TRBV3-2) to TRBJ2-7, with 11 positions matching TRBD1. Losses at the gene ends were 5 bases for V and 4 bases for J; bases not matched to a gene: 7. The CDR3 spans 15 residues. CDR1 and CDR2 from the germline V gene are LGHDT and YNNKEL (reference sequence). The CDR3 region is CASSSRDRGCYEQYV. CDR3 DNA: TGTGCCAGCAGCTCCCGGGACAGGGGGTGTTACGAGCAGTACGTC.